The next 26 T cell receptor beta chains were all read from a single sample in a study of cytomegalovirus exposure and HLA in healthy donors. PCR used 60 Vbeta primers and 13 Jbeta primers. Clones were read by immunoSEQ multiplex PCR, and TCRdb kept only the in-frame ones, dropping some. The profile shows some 210,000 clones, about 80% of them singletons. Specimen: PBMCs. These receptors all stem from a woman aged 50 to 60 in good health and CMV-seropositive.

The genes are TRBV19 and TRBJ2-1; 9 bases match TRBD2. V was pared by 3 bases and J by 7 bases, with 4 bases of the junction left unmatched. The CDR3 runs to 14 residues. Germline V CDR1 and CDR2: LNHDA, SQIVND (reference sequence). The CDR3 DNA sequence: TGTGCCAGTAGTATCCGCGGGGGGGCGAATGAGCAGTTCTTC. It encodes CASSIRGGANEQFF.

The chain has TRBV7-3 and TRBJ2-7, with 8 nucleotides matching TRBD1. V shed 5 bases and J 3 bases; nucleotides not matched to a gene: 12. Germline lookup yields CDR1 SGHTA and CDR2 FQGTGA. The CDR3 is 16 residues long. The CDR3 is CASSRAPGQGVYEQYF. The CDR3, as DNA: TGTGCCAGCAGCCGCGCCCCCGGACAGGGAGTCTACGAGCAGTACTTC. The variable domain in full, completed from reference TRBV7-3 and TRBJ2-7, reads GAGVSQTPSNKVTEKGKYVELRCDPISGHTALYWYRQSLGQGPEFLIYFQGTGAADDSGLPNDRFFAVRPEGSVSTLKIQRTERGDSAVYLCASSRAPGQGVYEQYFGPGTRLTVT.

The chain carries TRBV27 and TRBJ2-1; D gene ambiguous. V lost 8 bases to trimming and J lost 8 bases, with 10 bases between them. The CDR3 runs 11 residues. Germline CDR1 and CDR2: MNHEY and SMNVEV (reference sequence). DNA for the CDR3: TGTGCCAGCTACTCCTTTGATGAGCAGTTCTTC. Residues: CASYSFDEQFF.

Only one count was recorded for this clone. This chain connects TRBV9 to TRBJ2-5; 10 bases line up with TRBD2. CDR3 length: 14 amino acids. CDR1 and CDR2 from the germline V gene are SGDLS and YYNGEE. The junction had 5 bases not matched to a gene; V was cut back by 4 bases and J by 5 bases. CDR3 in amino acids: CASSLAGERETQYF. In nucleotides, the CDR3 is TGTGCCAGCAGCCTAGCGGGGGAACGGGAGACCCAGTACTTC. Drawing the rest from reference TRBV9 and TRBJ2-5, the complete variable domain is DSGVTQTPKHLITATGQRVTLRCSPRSGDLSVYWYQQSLDQGLQFLIQYYNGEERAKGNILERFSAQQFPDLHSELNLSSLELGDSALYFCASSLAGERETQYFGPGTRLLVL.

The chain links TRBV7-2 to TRBJ1-1; the D is unclear. The CDR3 has 12 residues. Germline CDR1 reads SGHTA; CDR2 reads FQGNSA. With 5 bases removed from V and 8 bases from J, the gap between germline ends came to 12 bases. CDR3 coding DNA: TGTGCCAGCAGCCACTTGAGGTCGGAAGCTTTCTTT. It yields the protein CASSHLRSEAFF.

The V call is TRBV14, the J call TRBJ2-7, with D perhaps matching TRBD1 (5 bases). CDR1 SGHDN and CDR2 FVKESK come from the germline V gene. Between the trimmed V and J ends, which lost 2 bases and 8 bases, there was a span of 19 bases. The CDR3 is 15 amino acids. CDR3 protein: CASSQIQARDSQQYF. CDR3 in DNA: TGTGCCAGCAGCCAAATACAGGCAAGAGATAGTCAGCAGTACTTC.

The V call is TRBV6-1, the J call TRBJ1-1; perhaps TRBD1 as D (6 bases). Between the trimmed V and J ends, which lost 3 bases and 2 bases, there was a span of 19 bases. Germline CDR1 MNHNS, CDR2 SASEGT. The CDR3 runs to 17 residues. The CDR3 loop is CASSDYRGQGRNTEAFF. The CDR3 DNA reads as TGTGCCAGCAGTGATTATCGAGGGCAGGGGAGAAACACTGAAGCTTTCTTT.

This chain uses TRBV2 with TRBJ1-1; TRBD1 agrees at 8 bases. The J segment lost 5 bases and the V segment lost 5 bases, leaving 4 bases of the junction unmatched. The CDR3 consists of 13 residues. Germline V gene sequence: CDR1 SNHLY, CDR2 FYNNEI. Written as DNA, the CDR3 is TGTGCCAGCAGTCAGGGGGCGAGGACTGAAGCTTTCTTT. As protein: CASSQGARTEAFF. Complete variable domain (other parts from reference TRBV2 and TRBJ1-1): EPEVTQTPSHQVTQMGQEVILRCVPISNHLYFYWYRQILGQKVEFLVSFYNNEISEKSEIFDDQFSVERPDGSNFTLKIRSTKLEDSAMYFCASSQGARTEAFFGQGTRLTVV.

The chain employs TRBV6-5 and TRBJ2-7; possible D gene TRBD2, 5 bases. The CDR3 is 14 residues long. Trimming shortened V by 2 bases and J by 5 bases, and 13 bases separated the two germline ends. The V gene's germline CDR1 is MNHEY and CDR2 SVGAGI. CDR3 sequence reads: CASSYNPLGDEQYF. The CDR3 nucleotides read TGTGCCAGCAGTTACAACCCGCTGGGAGACGAGCAGTACTTC.

The genes are TRBV4-2 and TRBJ1-4; unclear D gene. The ends were cut back, 4 bases at V and 0 bases at J, with 9 bases in the middle. This CDR3 has 15 residues. Germline V gene data show CDR1 as LGHNA and CDR2 as YNFKEQ. The CDR3 DNA sequence: TGTGCCAGCAGCCGGCGGATTGCAACTAATGAAAAACTGTTTTTT. Its translation: CASSRRIATNEKLFF.

This clone occurred once. The chain recombines TRBV7-2 with TRBJ2-5; 9 bases map to TRBD1. The CDR3 spans 14 residues. Germline CDR1 SGHTA, CDR2 FQGNSA. V shed 4 bases and J 5 bases; nucleotides not matched to a gene: 5. CDR3 amino acids: CASSSYRGQETQYF. DNA of the CDR3: TGTGCCAGCAGCTCCTACAGGGGGCAGGAGACCCAGTACTTC.

J is TRBJ1-6 and V is TRBV4-1, with 7 positions matching TRBD1. J lost 8 bases, V lost 0 bases, and 10 bases had no gene match. Germline V CDR1 and CDR2: MGHRA, YSYEKL. CDR3 length equals 17 residues. CDR3 sequence reads: CASSQDRRQGNHSPLHF. The DNA of the CDR3 is TGCGCCAGCAGCCAAGATCGTCGACAGGGTAATCATTCACCCCTCCACTTT.

The chain combines TRBV30 with TRBJ1-3; perhaps TRBD1 as D (5 bases). CDR3 length: 13 residues. CDR1 GTSNPN and CDR2 SVGIG come from the germline V gene (reference sequence). V shed 1 base and J shed 7 bases, with 11 bases lying between them. The CDR3 loop reads CAWSGGPLNTIYF. The CDR3 DNA is TGTGCCTGGAGTGGGGGCCCCCTGAACACCATATATTTT.

A note on this clone: The junction shows a germline mismatch at one end, possibly a read error. The chain employs TRBV25-1 and TRBJ2-5; D perhaps matches TRBD1 (6 bases). Germline CDR1 reads MGHDK; CDR2 reads SYGVNS. The CDR3 contains 13 residues. CDR3 DNA sequence: TGTGCCAGCAGACAGGGCGACCAGGAGACCCAGTACTTC. Translated: CASRQGDQETQYF.

A word on this clone: The sample has other DNA sequences that encode this CDR3 too. The J gene is TRBJ1-4, the V gene TRBV7-9; 10 nucleotides match TRBD1. CDR1 is SEHNR and CDR2 is FQNEAQ in the germline V gene (reference sequence). CDR3 length: 14 residues. Trimming cost V 1 base and J 7 bases; bases outside gene matches: 0. DNA for the CDR3: TGTGCCAGCAGCTTAGGGACAGGGGGTGAAAAACTGTTTTTT. This codes for CASSLGTGGEKLFF.

The V and J genes are TRBV5-1 and TRBJ1-1; 11 nucleotides agree with TRBD1. Losses at the gene ends were 0 bases for V and 1 base for J; bases not matched to a gene: 8. From germline, CDR1 is SGHRS and CDR2 YFSETQ. This CDR3 is 18 amino acids long. The CDR3: CASSLAARTGGRNTEAFF. The CDR3 DNA reads as TGCGCCAGCAGCTTGGCCGCTAGGACAGGGGGCAGGAACACTGAAGCTTTCTTT.

The chain recombines TRBV29-1 with TRBJ2-1; possibly TRBD2 for D (6 bases). This CDR3 spans 15 amino acids. The germline CDR1 and CDR2 sequences are SQVTM and ANQGSEA. The V gene lost 6 bases and the J gene lost 5 bases, with 20 bases spanning the gap. CDR3 in amino acids: CSVQRRRGANNEQFF. The CDR3 bases are TGCAGCGTCCAGCGGCGGCGCGGGGCCAACAATGAGCAGTTCTTC.

This clone has just one count. The chain links TRBV28 to TRBJ1-5; tentatively, D is TRBD1 (6 bases). The germline V gene has CDR1 MDHEN and CDR2 SYDVKM. The CDR3 sequence is 14 residues long. Trimming shortened V by 7 bases and J by 3 bases, and 13 bases separated the two germline ends. CDR3 loop: CASKARDTNQPQHF. In DNA form, the CDR3 reads TGTGCCAGCAAGGCCCGGGACACCAATCAGCCCCAGCATTTT. The variable domain in full, with the rest retrieved from reference TRBV28 and TRBJ1-5, is DVKVTQSSRYLVKRTGEKVFLECVQDMDHENMFWYRQDPGLGLRLIYFSYDVKMKEKGDIPEGYSVSREKKERFSLILESASTNQTSMYLCASKARDTNQPQHFGDGTRLSIL.

Comment on this clone: This sample includes further DNA sequences coding for the same CDR3. In DNA form, the CDR3 reads TGTGCCAGCAGTAGACAGGGCAACACTGAAGCTTTCTTT. The encoded protein is CASSRQGNTEAFF. The chain combines TRBV6-5 with TRBJ1-1, with 7 bases matching TRBD1. Germline loops: CDR1 MNHEY, CDR2 SVGAGI. The J segment lost 2 bases and the V segment lost 5 bases, leaving 2 bases of the junction unmatched. The CDR3 has 13 residues.

The sample holds one count of this clone. This rearrangement joins TRBV2 to TRBJ1-6; unclear D gene. Trimming removed 6 bases from V and 0 bases from J, with 9 bases in between. Germline values: CDR1 SNHLY, CDR2 FYNNEI. The CDR3 covers 15 residues. The CDR3 is CASRATSSYNSPLHF. The CDR3 region has the DNA TGTGCCAGCAGGGCCACAAGCTCCTATAATTCACCCCTCCACTTT.

This clone was observed once. This rearrangement joins TRBV6-1 to TRBJ1-5; 8 bases agree with TRBD1. The V and J ends lost 6 bases and 6 bases, in that order; junction bases with no gene match: 7. The length of the CDR3 is 14 residues. Germline V gives CDR1 MNHNS, CDR2 SASEGT. CDR3 sequence: CASRPETGVQPQHF. The DNA for the CDR3 is TGTGCCAGCAGACCTGAGACAGGGGTTCAGCCCCAGCATTTT.

The chain links TRBV5-1 to TRBJ2-2; D uncertain. The V gene lost 6 bases and the J gene lost 5 bases, with 11 bases spanning the gap. The CDR3 totals 13 residues. Per germline, CDR1 SGHRS and CDR2 YFSETQ. DNA for the CDR3: TGCGCCAGCATGATCGGTGTAACCGGGGAGCTGTTTTTT. Protein sequence: CASMIGVTGELFF.

CDR3 loop: CASSLGDSNQPQHF. DNA of the CDR3: TGTGCCAGCAGCTTAGGCGATAGCAATCAGCCCCAGCATTTT. V gene TRBV7-6 combines with J gene TRBJ1-5, with unresolved D. V lost 1 base and J 0 bases, leaving 4 bases between the germline ends. This CDR3 comprises 14 residues. Germline V gene sequence: CDR1 SGHVS, CDR2 FNYEAQ.

The chain has TRBV13 and TRBJ2-1, with D perhaps matching TRBD2 (6 bases). CDR3 size: 16 residues. Per germline, CDR1 PRHDT and CDR2 FYEKMQ (reference sequence). Trimming took 4 bases from V and 6 from J, leaving 19 bases between them. In nucleotides, the CDR3 is TGTGCCAGCAGCTCCTCTTTGGCGGGGCCCCTCAATGAGCAGTTCTTC. Protein: CASSSSLAGPLNEQFF.

The V call is TRBV30, the J call TRBJ2-1; D may be TRBD2 (5 bases). V gave up 3 bases and J gave up 3 bases, with 18 bases separating them. The CDR3 length is 16 residues. Per germline, CDR1 GTSNPN and CDR2 SVGIG (reference sequence). DNA of the CDR3: TGTGCCTGGAGACACAGCGGTGGCAGGCACTACAATGAGCAGTTCTTC. It specifies CAWRHSGGRHYNEQFF. The variable domain in full, with the rest retrieved from reference TRBV30 and TRBJ2-1, is SQTIHQWPATLVQPVGSPLSLECTVEGTSNPNLYWYRQAAGRGLQLLFYSVGIGQISSEVPQNLSASRPQDRQFILSSKKLLLSDSGFYLCAWRHSGGRHYNEQFFGPGTRLTVL.

The chain is built from TRBV28 and TRBJ1-5, with 7 bases aligning to TRBD1. This CDR3 has 14 amino acids. The junction had 3 bases not matched to a gene; V was cut back by 5 bases and J by 2 bases. Germline CDR1 MDHEN, CDR2 SYDVKM. CDR3 protein: CASSDDRGNQPQHF. The CDR3 DNA reads as TGTGCCAGCAGTGATGACAGGGGCAATCAGCCCCAGCATTTT.